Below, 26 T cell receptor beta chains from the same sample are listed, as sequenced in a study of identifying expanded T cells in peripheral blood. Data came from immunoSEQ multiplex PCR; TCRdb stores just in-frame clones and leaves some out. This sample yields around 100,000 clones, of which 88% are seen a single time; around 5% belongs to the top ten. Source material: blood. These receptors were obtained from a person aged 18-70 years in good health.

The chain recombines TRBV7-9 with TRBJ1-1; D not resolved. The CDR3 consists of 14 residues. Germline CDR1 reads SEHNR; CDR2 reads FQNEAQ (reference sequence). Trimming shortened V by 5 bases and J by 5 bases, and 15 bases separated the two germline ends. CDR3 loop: CASSPGPQGTEAFF. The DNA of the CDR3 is TGTGCCAGCAGCCCTGGGCCCCAAGGGACTGAAGCTTTCTTT.

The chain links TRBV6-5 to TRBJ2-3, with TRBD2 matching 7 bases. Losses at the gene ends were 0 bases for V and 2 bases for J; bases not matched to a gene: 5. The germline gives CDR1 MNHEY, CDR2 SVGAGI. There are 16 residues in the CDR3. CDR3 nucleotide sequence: TGTGCCAGCAGTTACTCGGCGGGGGTGATCACAGATACGCAGTATTTT. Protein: CASSYSAGVITDTQYF.

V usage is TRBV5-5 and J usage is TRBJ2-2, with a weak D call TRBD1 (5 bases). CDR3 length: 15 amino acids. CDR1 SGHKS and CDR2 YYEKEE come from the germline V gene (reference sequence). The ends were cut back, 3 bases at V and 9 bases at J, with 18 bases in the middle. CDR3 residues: CASSSPLRQLRELFF. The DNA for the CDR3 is TGTGCCAGCAGCTCCCCATTGCGACAGTTGCGGGAGCTGTTTTTT.

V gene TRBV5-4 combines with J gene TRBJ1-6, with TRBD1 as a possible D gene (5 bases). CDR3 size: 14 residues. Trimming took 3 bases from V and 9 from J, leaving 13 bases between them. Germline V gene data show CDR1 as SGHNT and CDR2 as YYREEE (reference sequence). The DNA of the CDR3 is TGTGCCAGCAGCTCAAAAGAGACAGTTTCACCCCTCCACTTT. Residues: CASSSKETVSPLHF.

The CDR3, as DNA: TGTGCCAGTAGTATCGCCGGGACAGGGAGGGGGCAGTTCTTC. It specifies CASSIAGTGRGQFF. The chain employs TRBV19 and TRBJ2-1; 9 bases align to TRBD1. Germline values: CDR1 LNHDA, CDR2 SQIVND (reference sequence). This CDR3 is built from 14 residues. The V gene end was trimmed by 3 bases and the J gene end by 12 bases; junction bases not matched to a gene: 9.

CDR3 amino acids: CASSAGTSGSYEQYF. In nucleotides, the CDR3 is TGTGCCAGCAGCGCCGGGACTAGCGGGAGTTATGAGCAGTACTTC. The rearrangement joins TRBV7-6 to TRBJ2-7, with TRBD2 matching over 14 bases. The CDR3 has 15 amino acids. Unmatched junction bases numbered 7, after V lost 5 bases and J lost 7 bases. Per the germline V gene, CDR1 is SGHVS and CDR2 is FNYEAQ.

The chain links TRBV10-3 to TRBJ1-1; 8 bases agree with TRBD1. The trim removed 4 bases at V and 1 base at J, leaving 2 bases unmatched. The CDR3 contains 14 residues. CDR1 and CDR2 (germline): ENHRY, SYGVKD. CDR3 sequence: CAISVGQGNTEAFF. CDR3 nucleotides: TGTGCCATCAGTGTTGGACAGGGGAACACTGAAGCTTTCTTT.

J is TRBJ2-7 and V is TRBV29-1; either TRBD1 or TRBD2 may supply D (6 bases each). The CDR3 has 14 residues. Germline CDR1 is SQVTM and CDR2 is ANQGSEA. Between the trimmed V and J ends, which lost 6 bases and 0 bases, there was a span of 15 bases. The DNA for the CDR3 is TGCAGCGTGGCCCGGGGGCAGAACTCCTACGAGCAGTACTTC. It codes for CSVARGQNSYEQYF.

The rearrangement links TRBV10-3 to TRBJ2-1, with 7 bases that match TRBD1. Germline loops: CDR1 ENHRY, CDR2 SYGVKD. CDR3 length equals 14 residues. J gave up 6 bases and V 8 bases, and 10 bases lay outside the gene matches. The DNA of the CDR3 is TGTGCCATCCAGCCGAGACAGGGATCCAATGAGCAGTTCTTC. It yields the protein CAIQPRQGSNEQFF.

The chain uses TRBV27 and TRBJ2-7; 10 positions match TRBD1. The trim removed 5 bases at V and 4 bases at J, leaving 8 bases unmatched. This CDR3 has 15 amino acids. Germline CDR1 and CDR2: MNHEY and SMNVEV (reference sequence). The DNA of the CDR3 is TGTGCCAGCAGTCGGTCGGGGACAGGGGCATACGAGCAGTACTTC. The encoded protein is CASSRSGTGAYEQYF.

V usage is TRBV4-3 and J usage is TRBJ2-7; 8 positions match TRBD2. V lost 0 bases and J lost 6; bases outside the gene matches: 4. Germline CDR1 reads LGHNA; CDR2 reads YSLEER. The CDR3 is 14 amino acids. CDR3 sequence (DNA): TGCGCCAGCAGCCAAGATCGACGGGGGGGCGAGCAGTACTTC. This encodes CASSQDRRGGEQYF.

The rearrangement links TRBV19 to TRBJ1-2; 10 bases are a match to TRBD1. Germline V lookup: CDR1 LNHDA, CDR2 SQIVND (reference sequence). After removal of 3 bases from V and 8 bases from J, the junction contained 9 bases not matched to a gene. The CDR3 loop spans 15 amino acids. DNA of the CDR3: TGTGCCAGTAGTATCTATGACAGGGGGCAGATCGGCTACACCTTC. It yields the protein CASSIYDRGQIGYTF.

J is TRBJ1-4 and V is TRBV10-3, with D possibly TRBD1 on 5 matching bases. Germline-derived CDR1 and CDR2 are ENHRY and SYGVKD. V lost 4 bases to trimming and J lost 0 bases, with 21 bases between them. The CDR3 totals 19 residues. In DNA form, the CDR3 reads TGTGCCATCAGTGCAGCCCCGGGTAGGGGAGGTGCAACTAATGAAAAACTGTTTTTT. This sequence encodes CAISAAPGRGGATNEKLFF.

CDR3 in DNA: TGTGCCAGCAGCCCACAGGGGGCAACTAATGAAAAACTGTTTTTT. It encodes CASSPQGATNEKLFF. The V and J genes are TRBV7-9 and TRBJ1-4, with 8 bases fitting TRBD1. This CDR3 has 15 amino acids. The germline V gene encodes CDR1 SEHNR and CDR2 FQNEAQ (reference sequence). V lost 5 bases, J lost 0 bases, and 2 bases stayed unmatched.

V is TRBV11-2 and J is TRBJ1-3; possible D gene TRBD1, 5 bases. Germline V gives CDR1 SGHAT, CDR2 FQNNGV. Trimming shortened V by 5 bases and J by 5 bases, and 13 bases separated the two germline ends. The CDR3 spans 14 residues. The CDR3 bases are TGTGCCAGCAGCCCCTTCAGGGAAAGAAACACCATATATTTT. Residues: CASSPFRERNTIYF.

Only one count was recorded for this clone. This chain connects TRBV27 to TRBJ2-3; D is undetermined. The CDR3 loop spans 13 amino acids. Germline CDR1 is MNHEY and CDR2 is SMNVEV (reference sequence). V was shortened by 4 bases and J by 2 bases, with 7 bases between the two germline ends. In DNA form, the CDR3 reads TGTGCCAGCAGTTCCCTCCACACAGATACGCAGTATTTT. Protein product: CASSSLHTDTQYF.

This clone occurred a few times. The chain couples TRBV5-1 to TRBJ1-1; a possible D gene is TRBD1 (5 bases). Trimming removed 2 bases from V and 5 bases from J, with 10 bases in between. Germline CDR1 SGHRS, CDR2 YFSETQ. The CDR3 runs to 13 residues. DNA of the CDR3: TGCGCCAGCAGCTTCGGGGCCGGGACTGAAGCTTTCTTT. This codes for CASSFGAGTEAFF.

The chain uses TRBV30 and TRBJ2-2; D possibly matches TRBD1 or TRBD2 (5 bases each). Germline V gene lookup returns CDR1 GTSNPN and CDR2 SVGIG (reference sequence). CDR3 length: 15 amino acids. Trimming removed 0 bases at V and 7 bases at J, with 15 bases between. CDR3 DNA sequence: TGTGCCTGGAGTGTACCTTGGGGGAAGCACGGGGAGCTGTTTTTT. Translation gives CAWSVPWGKHGELFF.

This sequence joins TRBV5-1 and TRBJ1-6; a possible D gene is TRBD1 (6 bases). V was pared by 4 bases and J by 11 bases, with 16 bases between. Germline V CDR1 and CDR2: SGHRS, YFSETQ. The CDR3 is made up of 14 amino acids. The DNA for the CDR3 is TGCGCCAGCAGCGAGGACAGTTCAAACCCACCCCTCCACTTT. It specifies CASSEDSSNPPLHF.

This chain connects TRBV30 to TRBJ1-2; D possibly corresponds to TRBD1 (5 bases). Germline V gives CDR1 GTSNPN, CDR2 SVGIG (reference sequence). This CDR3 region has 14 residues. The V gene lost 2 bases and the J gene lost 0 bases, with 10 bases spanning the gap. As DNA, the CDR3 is TGTGCCTGGAGTCCAACGACAGCTAACTATGGCTACACCTTC. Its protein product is CAWSPTTANYGYTF.

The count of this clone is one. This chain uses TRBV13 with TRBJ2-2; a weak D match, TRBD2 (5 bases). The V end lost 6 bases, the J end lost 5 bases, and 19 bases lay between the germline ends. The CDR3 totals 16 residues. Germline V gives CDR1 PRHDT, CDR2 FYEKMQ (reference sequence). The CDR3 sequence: CASSNGNLEVTGELFF. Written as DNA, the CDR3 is TGTGCCAGCAGTAACGGGAACTTGGAGGTTACCGGGGAGCTGTTTTTT.

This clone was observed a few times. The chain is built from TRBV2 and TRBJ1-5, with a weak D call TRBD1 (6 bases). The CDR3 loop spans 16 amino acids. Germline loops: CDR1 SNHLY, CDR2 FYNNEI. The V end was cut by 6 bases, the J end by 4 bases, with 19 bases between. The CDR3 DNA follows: TGTGCCAGCAGACTCGGACAGCCTGTATGGAATCAGCCCCAGCATTTT. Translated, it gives CASRLGQPVWNQPQHF.

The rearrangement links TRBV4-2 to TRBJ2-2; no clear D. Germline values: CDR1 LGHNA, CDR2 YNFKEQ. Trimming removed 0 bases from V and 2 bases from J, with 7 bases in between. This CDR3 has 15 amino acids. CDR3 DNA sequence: TGTGCCAGCAGCCAAGAGTTCTTCAACACCGGGGAGCTGTTTTTT. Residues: CASSQEFFNTGELFF.

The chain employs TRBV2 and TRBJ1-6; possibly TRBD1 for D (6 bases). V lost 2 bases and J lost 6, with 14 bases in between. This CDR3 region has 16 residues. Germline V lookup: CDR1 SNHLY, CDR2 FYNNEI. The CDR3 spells CASSEKGQGTNSPLHF. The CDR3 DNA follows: TGTGCCAGCAGTGAAAAAGGGCAGGGGACTAATTCACCCCTCCACTTT. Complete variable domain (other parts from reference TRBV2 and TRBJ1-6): EPEVTQTPSHQVTQMGQEVILRCVPISNHLYFYWYRQILGQKVEFLVSFYNNEISEKSEIFDDQFSVERPDGSNFTLKIRSTKLEDSAMYFCASSEKGQGTNSPLHFGNGTRLTVT.

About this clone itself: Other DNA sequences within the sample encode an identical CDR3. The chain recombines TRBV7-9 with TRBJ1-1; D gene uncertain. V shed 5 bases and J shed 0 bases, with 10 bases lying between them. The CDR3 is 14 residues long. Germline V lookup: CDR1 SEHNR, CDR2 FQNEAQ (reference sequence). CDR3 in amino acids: CASSVNRVNTEAFF. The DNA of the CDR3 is TGTGCCAGCAGCGTAAATCGGGTGAACACTGAAGCTTTCTTT.

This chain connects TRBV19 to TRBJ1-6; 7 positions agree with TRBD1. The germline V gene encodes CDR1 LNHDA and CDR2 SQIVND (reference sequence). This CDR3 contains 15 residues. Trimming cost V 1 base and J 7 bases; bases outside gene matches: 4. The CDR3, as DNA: TGTGCCAGTAGTATAGGCCGGGACAGCAATTCACCCCTCCACTTT. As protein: CASSIGRDSNSPLHF.